There are a few counts of the clone carrying this T cell receptor (beta chain). As yet, its antigen is unknown. The sample originates from a study of identical twins. Findings and limits, study-wide: Invariant MAIT and iNKT cells may have partly biased zero-insertion analyses. In cord blood, abundant beta clonotypes had fewer insertions; memory showed no trend. Sequences that were beta out-of-frame showed weaker excess twin sharing.

The cDNA had a unique molecular identifier and a template-switch universal primer site. One entry per CDR3 protein results from TCRdb running MiXCR on the 5' RACE reads. The sample shows 500,000 or so distinct CDR3 sequences, approximately 14% of them seen only once. V lost 0 bases and J 6 bases, leaving 12 bases between the germline ends. The CDR3 sequence is 15 residues long. Germline V gives CDR1 SGHRS, CDR2 YFSETQ. The same specimen was also included in a second study, on yellow fever vaccine responses in identical twins.

Material: CD4+ T cells sorted from blood. The genes are TRBV5-1 and TRBJ1-4; D is perhaps TRBD1 (6 bases). The receptor's source is a woman between 18 and 29 years old in good health. CDR3 region: CASSLDRAQHEKLFF. CDR3 DNA: TGCGCCAGCAGCTTGGACAGGGCTCAACATGAAAAACTGTTTTTT.